A single sample gave rise to the 20 T cell receptor beta chains below, sequenced in a study of blood T cell repertoires in COVID-19. Sequencing was performed with immunoSEQ multiplex PCR; in TCRdb, only in-frame clones are kept and a portion is missing. The sample carries approximately 31,000 clones, approximately 90% recorded once. The specimen was peripheral blood. The receptors shown here come from a man in his fifties or sixties with acute or convalescent COVID-19.

This chain joins TRBV5-5 and TRBJ1-2, with TRBD1 as a possible D gene (5 bases). The CDR3 spans 15 residues. Germline V gene data show CDR1 as SGHKS and CDR2 as YYEKEE (reference sequence). Trimming cost V 0 bases and J 2 bases, with 11 bases left between them. CDR3 sequence (DNA): TGTGCCAGCAGCTTGGTTGGGGGGATCAACTATGGCTACACCTTC. Encoded protein: CASSLVGGINYGYTF.

The V and J genes are TRBV29-1 and TRBJ1-5; D call uncertain. CDR1 is SQVTM, CDR2 ANQGSEA, per germline. V gave up 0 bases and J gave up 2 bases, with 5 bases separating them. This CDR3 is 13 amino acids long. CDR3 nucleotide sequence: TGCAGCGTTGAAGAGGGAGGCAATCAGCCCCAGCATTTT. Translated: CSVEEGGNQPQHF.

The chain is built from TRBV28 and TRBJ2-1; perhaps TRBD2 as D (6 bases). Germline CDR1 is MDHEN and CDR2 is SYDVKM. The CDR3 contains 15 residues. The V end lost 6 bases, the J end lost 0 bases, and 12 bases lay between the germline ends. CDR3 sequence: CASRKAGGSYNEQFF. The CDR3, as DNA: TGTGCCAGCAGGAAAGCGGGTGGCTCCTACAATGAGCAGTTCTTC.

The V call is TRBV27, the J call TRBJ1-6; 7 nucleotides align to TRBD1. Germline V gene sequence: CDR1 MNHEY, CDR2 SMNVEV (reference sequence). The V gene end was trimmed by 6 bases and the J gene end by 14 bases; junction bases not matched to a gene: 7. CDR3 length equals 12 residues. The CDR3 DNA reads as TGTGCCAGCAGCCAGGGGGGAACGGCCCTCCACTTT. Translated, it gives CASSQGGTALHF.

This sequence joins TRBV19 and TRBJ1-1, with D possibly being TRBD1 (6 bases). The CDR3 has 13 amino acids. The germline V gene has CDR1 LNHDA and CDR2 SQIVND (reference sequence). Trimming pared 10 bases from V and 5 bases from J, leaving 17 bases between. CDR3 protein: CATQGQGRTEAFF. The CDR3 region has the DNA TGTGCCACCCAGGGGCAGGGAAGAACTGAAGCTTTCTTT.

The chain has TRBV19 and TRBJ2-7; tentatively, D is TRBD1 (5 bases). V lost 3 bases and J lost 3, with 12 bases in between. CDR1 and CDR2 from the germline V gene are LNHDA and SQIVND (reference sequence). The CDR3 has 14 amino acids. CDR3 in DNA: TGTGCCAGTAGTATGGGGCACCCTCACTACGAGCAGTACGTC. Its translation: CASSMGHPHYEQYV.

The chain's CDR3 is CASSIDRDNGYTF. The CDR3 bases are TGTGCCAGTAGTATCGATCGGGACAATGGCTACACCTTC. This chain joins TRBV19 and TRBJ1-2; tentatively, D is TRBD1 (6 bases). Germline CDR1 LNHDA, CDR2 SQIVND (reference sequence). Trimming cost V 3 bases and J 6 bases, with 11 bases left between them. CDR3 length: 13 amino acids.

The V and J genes are TRBV11-3 and TRBJ2-7; 16 bases map to TRBD2. With 6 bases clipped from V and 2 bases from J, the junction kept 4 bases outside the gene matches. The length of the CDR3 is 16 residues. The germline V gene encodes CDR1 SGHNT and CDR2 YENEEA. Written as DNA, the CDR3 is TGTGCCAGCAGATCGGGACTAGCGGGAGGGCCCTACGAGCAGTACTTC. Encoded protein: CASRSGLAGGPYEQYF. The whole variable domain, filled in from reference TRBV11-3 and TRBJ2-7, reads EAGVVQSPRYKIIEKKQPVAFWCNPISGHNTLYWYLQNLGQGPELLIRYENEEAVDDSQLPKDRFSAERLKGVDSTLKIQPAELGDSAVYLCASRSGLAGGPYEQYFGPGTRLTVT.

This clone was seen a handful of times. The chain is built from TRBV6-2 or TRBV6-3 and TRBJ1-5; D remains unclear. The ends were cut back, 5 bases at V and 7 bases at J, with 12 bases in the middle. Germline-derived CDR1 and CDR2 are MNHEY and SVGEGT. The CDR3 spans 13 residues. The CDR3 DNA reads TGTGCCAGCAGTGAGGGCCGGCGCCAGCCCCAGCATTTT. It codes for CASSEGRRQPQHF.

The rearrangement uses TRBV5-4 and TRBJ1-1; D might be TRBD1 (6 bases). The CDR3 is 15 residues long. The germline CDR1 and CDR2 sequences are SGHNT and YYREEE (reference sequence). Between the trimmed V and J ends, which lost 4 bases and 1 base, there was a span of 14 bases. The CDR3 spells CASSRDLGQNTEAFF. As DNA, the CDR3 is TGTGCCAGCAGCCGCGACCTGGGACAGAACACTGAAGCTTTCTTT.

This sequence joins TRBV2 and TRBJ2-6; 8 nucleotides match TRBD2. The ends lost 6 bases at V and 0 bases at J; junction bases unmatched: 7. CDR3 size: 17 residues. The V gene's germline CDR1 is SNHLY and CDR2 FYNNEI. This CDR3 is CASRPGLVISGANVLTF. The CDR3 nucleotides are TGTGCCAGCAGACCGGGACTAGTGATCTCTGGGGCCAACGTCCTGACTTTC. Looking up the rest from reference TRBV2 and TRBJ2-6 gives the full variable domain: EPEVTQTPSHQVTQMGQEVILRCVPISNHLYFYWYRQILGQKVEFLVSFYNNEISEKSEIFDDQFSVERPDGSNFTLKIRSTKLEDSAMYFCASRPGLVISGANVLTFGAGSRLTVL.

J is TRBJ2-6 and V is TRBV11-2, with a weak D call TRBD2 (7 bases). Germline-derived CDR1 and CDR2 are SGHAT and FQNNGV. V was clipped by 5 bases and J by 2 bases, with 16 bases between them. The CDR3 loop spans 17 amino acids. CDR3 residues: CASSHRGGGAGANVLTF. Written as DNA, the CDR3 is TGTGCCAGCAGCCATCGGGGCGGGGGCGCTGGGGCCAACGTCCTGACTTTC.

The V gene is TRBV5-5, the J gene TRBJ1-4; D remains ambiguous. Germline V gene lookup returns CDR1 SGHKS and CDR2 YYEKEE (reference sequence). V gave up 1 base and J gave up 4 bases, with 11 bases separating them. The length of the CDR3 is 15 residues. The CDR3 reads CASSLFGMGNEKLFF. The CDR3 DNA reads as TGTGCCAGCAGCTTGTTCGGGATGGGTAATGAAAAACTGTTTTTT.

The CDR3 coding sequence is TGTGCCAGCAGCCAAGAGGGGGGGGACCAAGAGACCCAGTACTTC. Its translation: CASSQEGGDQETQYF. The J gene is TRBJ2-5, the V gene TRBV3-1 (or the pseudogene TRBV3-2), with 7 bases that match TRBD2. The CDR3 runs to 15 residues. V was clipped by 0 bases and J by 0 bases; unmatched bases: 1. CDR1 is LGHDT and CDR2 is YNNKEL in the germline V gene (reference sequence).

J is TRBJ2-5 and V is TRBV2; D unresolved. Germline V CDR1 and CDR2: SNHLY, FYNNEI. The CDR3 extends over 13 amino acids. Trimming shortened V by 2 bases and J by 5 bases, and 9 bases separated the two germline ends. For the CDR3, the DNA is TGTGCCAGCAGTGAACGGCCTAGGGAGACCCAGTACTTC. Translation: CASSERPRETQYF. The full variable domain, completed using reference TRBV2 and TRBJ2-5, is EPEVTQTPSHQVTQMGQEVILRCVPISNHLYFYWYRQILGQKVEFLVSFYNNEISEKSEIFDDQFSVERPDGSNFTLKIRSTKLEDSAMYFCASSERPRETQYFGPGTRLLVL.

This chain links TRBV12-3 or TRBV12-4 with TRBJ1-2; tentative D call: TRBD1 (5 bases). The V gene lost 5 bases and the J gene lost 5 bases, with 12 bases spanning the gap. This CDR3 spans 13 amino acids. CDR3 coding DNA: TGTGCCAGCAGTCCAGGGCAGACATATGGCTACACCTTC. Residues: CASSPGQTYGYTF.

The chain uses TRBV5-6 and TRBJ2-7, with TRBD1 matching 8 bases. CDR1 is SGHDT, CDR2 YYEEEE, per germline. Unmatched junction bases numbered 8, after V lost 2 bases and J lost 4 bases. The CDR3 covers 15 residues. CDR3 protein: CASSFPGGALYEQYF. DNA of the CDR3: TGTGCCAGCAGCTTTCCAGGGGGCGCTTTGTACGAGCAGTACTTC.

The gene calls are TRBV11-2 and TRBJ2-5; 8 nucleotides line up with TRBD1. The junction had 5 bases not matched to a gene; V was cut back by 5 bases and J by 0 bases. The length of the CDR3 is 15 residues. CDR1 is SGHAT, CDR2 FQNNGV, per germline. The CDR3 DNA reads TGTGCCAGCAGCCGGACAGGGCCGTACCAAGAGACCCAGTACTTC. This gives the protein CASSRTGPYQETQYF.

The chain combines TRBV27 with TRBJ2-1; TRBD2 agrees at 10 bases. This CDR3 is 21 amino acids long. From germline, CDR1 is MNHEY and CDR2 SMNVEV (reference sequence). Unmatched junction bases numbered 19, after V lost 1 base and J lost 4 bases. The DNA for the CDR3 is TGTGCCAGCAGTTTATGGCCGGTTCGATTTAGCGGGAGGAGTCCTTACAATGAGCAGTTCTTC. Its protein product is CASSLWPVRFSGRSPYNEQFF.

This sequence joins TRBV21-1 and TRBJ1-1; the table assigns TRBD1, which was not confirmed against the DNA. TRBV21-1 is a documented pseudogene. This CDR3 contains 17 residues. The CDR3 sequence is CASSGDRSLGTIAEAFF. The CDR3 nucleotides are TGTGCCAGCAGCGGCGACAGGTCGCTAGGAACGATCGCTGAAGCTTTCTTT.